These 17 T cell receptor beta chains were all obtained from the same sample, sequenced in a study of T cell clonality in common variable immunodeficiency. Clones were sequenced by immunoSEQ multiplex PCR, and TCRdb holds only the in-frame ones, with some missing. Captured here are 40,000 to 45,000 clones, none seen once; the top ten comprise 8.5% to 12%. Sequenced sample: peripheral blood mononuclear cells. These receptors were taken from a person between 18 and 75 years old in good health.

This clone showed up many times. The read ends 3 residues early relative to the CDR3; the germline J gene fills the gap. The rearrangement links TRBV6-1 to TRBJ2-1; tentatively, D is TRBD1 or TRBD2 (6 bases each). CDR3 length: 14 residues. Germline V gives CDR1 MNHNS, CDR2 SASEGT. With 0 bases removed from V and 7 bases from J, the gap between germline ends came to 10 bases. CDR3: CASSEAWRGNEQFF. CDR3 bases read: TGTGCCAGCAGTGAAGCGTGGAGGGGGAATGAG.

This clone was detected many times. The read terminates 3 residues before the CDR3 end, so the remaining end is supplied by the germline J gene. This chain uses TRBV7-3 with TRBJ2-7; possible D gene TRBD1, 6 bases. In germline, CDR1 is SGHTA, CDR2 FQGTGA. This CDR3 comprises 19 residues. V lost 1 base and J lost 5, with 27 bases in between. The CDR3 loop is CASSLIMAFRAQGNHEQYF. Partial CDR3 DNA: TGTGCCAGCAGCTTAATAATGGCATTCCGGGCGCAGGGGAATCACGAG.

This clone was seen at least ten times. The read ends 3 residues early relative to the CDR3; the germline J gene fills the gap. The chain links TRBV15 to TRBJ1-2, with D possibly being TRBD1 (6 bases). CDR1 is LNHNV and CDR2 is YYDKDF in the germline V gene (reference sequence). This CDR3 has 20 amino acids. Between the trimmed V and J ends, which lost 0 bases and 4 bases, there was a span of 27 bases. CDR3 DNA, as far as it was read: TGTGCCACCAGCAGAGATGGAGGACGGAGGGGGGGCGGGTTTGGCTATGGC. It encodes CATSRDGGRRGGGFGYG. The whole CDR3 protein is CATSRDGGRRGGGFGYGYTF.

This clone was seen ten or more times. Coverage ceases 3 residues before the CDR3 finishes, and the germline J gene fills in the end. The gene calls are TRBV19 and TRBJ2-1; 8 nucleotides agree with TRBD1. V lost 3 bases to trimming and J lost 4 bases; unmatched junction nucleotides: 5. Germline values: CDR1 LNHDA, CDR2 SQIVND (reference sequence). The CDR3 has 15 amino acids. CDR3 bases read: TGTGCCAGTAGTATCGGGACAGGAGAATACAATGAG. The encoded protein is CASSIGTGEYNE. The whole CDR3 protein reads CASSIGTGEYNEQFF.

The sample holds many counts of this clone. The read gets to within 3 residues of the CDR3 end, and the germline J gene fills in the rest. This rearrangement joins TRBV7-9 to TRBJ1-3, with a tentative D call TRBD1 (5 bases). The V and J ends lost 5 bases and 6 bases respectively, with 14 bases between them. Germline CDR1 SEHNR, CDR2 FQNEAQ (reference sequence). This CDR3 has 14 residues. The CDR3 DNA, read in part, is TGTGCCAGCAGCCGCTCAGGGTCCGTAAACACC. As protein: CASSRSGSVNT. The whole CDR3 sequence reads CASSRSGSVNTIYF.

In its sample, this clone was seen a few times. The CDR3 extends 3 residues past the end of the read, so its final part is completed from the germline J gene. The rearrangement links TRBV10-2 to TRBJ1-1; perhaps TRBD1 as D (5 bases). Trimming cost V 4 bases and J 6 bases, with 18 bases left between them. In germline, CDR1 is WSHSY, CDR2 SAAADI. This CDR3 has 15 residues. The CDR3 is CASSVRGQGLAEAFF. Incomplete CDR3 DNA: TGCGCCAGCAGTGTACGCGGCCAGGGCCTAGCTGAA.

Many counts were recorded for this clone. The junction differs from germline at one of its ends, possibly a read error. The sequenced fragment ends 3 residues before the CDR3 boundary, so the rest is inferred from the germline J gene. V and J are TRBV7-7 and TRBJ2-2, with TRBD2 matching over 12 bases. This CDR3 region has 18 residues. Germline CDR1 reads SSHAT; CDR2 reads FNYEAQ (reference sequence). The part of the CDR3 DNA that was read is TGTGCTAGCAGCTCCTTCTCTAGCGGGAGGGCCGAGACCGGGGAG. Its translation is CASSSFSSGRAETGE. The complete CDR3 reads CASSSFSSGRAETGELFF.

This clone came up many times. The read stops 3 residues short of the end of the CDR3; the missing end is completed from the germline J gene. The chain links TRBV30 to TRBJ1-6, with 8 bases identical to TRBD1. This CDR3 contains 13 residues. V was pared by 3 bases and J by 8 bases, with 3 bases of the junction left unmatched. From germline, CDR1 is GTSNPN and CDR2 SVGIG (reference sequence). Incomplete CDR3 DNA: TGTGCCTGGAGATTGACAGGGGATTCACCC. This codes for CAWRLTGDSP. In full, the CDR3 is CAWRLTGDSPLHF. The full variable domain, with the rest looked up from reference TRBV30 and TRBJ1-6, is SQTIHQWPATLVQPVGSPLSLECTVEGTSNPNLYWYRQAAGRGLQLLFYSVGIGQISSEVPQNLSASRPQDRQFILSSKKLLLSDSGFYLCAWRLTGDSPLHFGNGTRLTVT.

Concerning this clone itself: The DNA ends 3 residues before the CDR3 does, and the rest of the CDR3 is filled in from the germline J gene. Other DNA sequences in the same sample also yield this CDR3. The J gene is TRBJ2-1, the V gene TRBV20-1; 10 bases match TRBD2. This CDR3 has 17 residues. Germline lookup yields CDR1 DFQATT and CDR2 SNEGSKA (reference sequence). J was trimmed by 0 bases and V by 3 bases; bases with no gene match: 8. The CDR3 sequence: CSARRTSGLISYNEQFF. The CDR3 DNA, read in part, is TGCAGTGCTAGGCGGACTAGCGGACTAATCTCCTACAATGAG.

This clone was detected ten times or more. The CDR3 goes on 3 residues after the read ends, and that part is filled in from the germline J gene. The V and J genes are TRBV29-1 and TRBJ1-5; TRBD1 might be the D (5 bases). Germline loops: CDR1 SQVTM, CDR2 ANQGSEA. There are 17 residues in the CDR3. V lost 5 bases and J lost 5, with 25 bases in between. Partial CDR3 DNA: TGCAGCGTTAGTCTTCGGGGGGGGTTAGGGATCGATCAGCCC. It is translated as CSVSLRGGLGIDQP. The full CDR3 protein is CSVSLRGGLGIDQPQHF.

This clone has a count of ten or more. CDR3 loop: CASSSRDSQKLFF. CDR3 bases read: TGTGCCAGCAGCTCTAGGGACAGCCAGAAA. This chain connects TRBV13 to TRBJ1-4, with TRBD1 matching over 7 bases. The CDR3 goes on 3 residues after the read ends, and that part is filled in from the germline J gene. This CDR3 has 13 residues. Germline V gene data show CDR1 as PRHDT and CDR2 as FYEKMQ (reference sequence).

This clone has ten or more counts. Coverage ceases 3 residues before the CDR3 finishes, and the germline J gene fills in the end. The V and J genes are TRBV27 and TRBJ2-1; 11 bases are a match to TRBD2. The CDR3 contains 16 residues. The V segment lost 4 bases and the J segment 6 bases; nucleotides outside the gene matches: 8. Germline V gene data show CDR1 as MNHEY and CDR2 as SMNVEV (reference sequence). The sequenced CDR3 bases are TGTGCCAGCAGTTATCTAGCGGGGGGCCTACCCAATGAG. Its protein is CASSYLAGGLPNE. The complete CDR3 protein is CASSYLAGGLPNEQFF.

This clone was recorded many times. From the germline J gene comes the end of the CDR3, since the read stops 3 residues before it. V is TRBV12-3 or TRBV12-4 and J is TRBJ2-7; no clear D. V lost 7 bases to trimming and J lost 0 bases, with 7 bases between them. The CDR3 is made up of 12 amino acids. Partial CDR3 DNA: TGTGCCAGCACCATCGGCTCCTACGAG. Encoded protein: CASTIGSYE. The entire CDR3 protein reads CASTIGSYEQYF.

This clone showed up many times. Read coverage stops 3 residues before the CDR3 terminus; the germline J gene supplies the remainder. J is TRBJ2-3 and V is TRBV5-1; 11 bases fit TRBD2. With 0 bases clipped from V and 1 base from J, the junction kept 4 bases outside the gene matches. The CDR3 is 17 residues long. Germline CDR1 and CDR2: SGHRS and YFSETQ. The covered CDR3 bases are TGCGCCAGCAGCTTGGACCCGGGACTAGCGGGCACAGATACG. It codes for CASSLDPGLAGTDT. The whole CDR3 protein is CASSLDPGLAGTDTQYF.

At least ten counts were recorded for this clone. The read ends 3 residues before the CDR3 terminus; that terminus is restored from the germline J gene. The chain uses TRBV20-1 and TRBJ2-4; a possible D gene is TRBD2 (5 bases). Between the trimmed V and J ends, which lost 3 bases and 5 bases, there was a span of 11 bases. CDR3 size: 13 residues. From germline, CDR1 is DFQATT and CDR2 SNEGSKA (reference sequence). This CDR3 is CSARRVTENIQYF. The part of the CDR3 DNA that was read is TGCAGTGCTAGGAGGGTAACGGAAAACATT.

This clone was seen ten or more times. The read terminates 3 residues before the CDR3 end, so the remaining end is supplied by the germline J gene. The chain uses TRBV10-3 and TRBJ2-7; unclear D gene. This CDR3 has 13 residues. V was trimmed by 0 bases and J by 6 bases, leaving 9 bases between them. Germline values: CDR1 ENHRY, CDR2 SYGVKD. CDR3 DNA, as far as it was read: TGTGCCATCAGTGAGTCAGCTAGTTCCGAG. Translation: CAISESASSE. Given in full, the CDR3 is CAISESASSEQYF.

This clone was observed many times. At one boundary the junction diverges from the germline segment, which might be a read error. The DNA ends 3 residues before the CDR3 does, and the rest of the CDR3 is filled in from the germline J gene. The rearrangement uses TRBV4-2 and TRBJ2-7; tentative D call: TRBD2 (6 bases). Germline V gene data show CDR1 as LGHNA and CDR2 as YNFKEQ. This CDR3 region has 15 residues. The sequenced CDR3 bases are TGCGCCAGCAGCCAGGACTCCGGGACTCGATACGAG. This gives the protein CASSQDSGTRYE. The whole CDR3 protein is CASSQDSGTRYEQYF.